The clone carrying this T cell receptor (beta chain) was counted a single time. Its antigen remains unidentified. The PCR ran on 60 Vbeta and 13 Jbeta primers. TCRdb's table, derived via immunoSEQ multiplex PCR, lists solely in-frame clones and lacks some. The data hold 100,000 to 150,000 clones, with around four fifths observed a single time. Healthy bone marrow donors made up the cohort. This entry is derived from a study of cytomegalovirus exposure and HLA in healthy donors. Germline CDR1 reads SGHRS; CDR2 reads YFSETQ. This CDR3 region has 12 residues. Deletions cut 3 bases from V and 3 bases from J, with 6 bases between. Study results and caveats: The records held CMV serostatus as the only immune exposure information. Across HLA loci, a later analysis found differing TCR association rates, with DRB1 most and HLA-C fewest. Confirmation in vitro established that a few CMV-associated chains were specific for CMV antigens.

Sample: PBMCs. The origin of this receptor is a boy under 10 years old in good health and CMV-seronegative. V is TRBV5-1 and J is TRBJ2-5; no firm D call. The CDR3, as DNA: TGCGCCAGCAGCTCCGGTGAAGAGACCCAGTACTTC. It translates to CASSSGEETQYF. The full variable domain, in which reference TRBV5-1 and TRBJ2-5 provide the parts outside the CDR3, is KAGVTQTPRYLIKTRGQQVTLSCSPISGHRSVSWYQQTPGQGLQFLFEYFSETQRNKGNFPGRFSGRQFSNSRSEMNVSTLELGDSALYLCASSSGEETQYFGPGTRLLVL.